Listed below are T cell receptor beta chains from one sample, sequenced in a study of neurological immune-mediated disorders. In TCRdb, the 5' RACE reads were re-called with MiXCR into one record per CDR3 protein. The sample yields roughly 98,000 distinct CDR3 sequences, about 12% seen once. Material for sequencing was PBMCs. The receptor set was obtained from a female donor with HTLV-1-associated myelopathy (HAM/TSP). The CDR3 runs from the conserved cysteine through the conserved F or W. Fields, in order: clone size, J gene, V gene, D gene, CDR3 protein, CDR3 DNA. A D gene is named only where the DNA matches it firmly. Size values are once, few and many counts, or a class for expanded clones, and some rows have none.

many TRBJ2-7 TRBV2 . CASSGSSYEQYF TGTGCCAGCAGCGGCAGCTCCTACGAGCAGTACTTC
many TRBJ2-1 TRBV6-5 . CASSSQGRYNEQFF TGTGCCAGCAGTTCCCAAGGTAGATACAATGAGCAGTTCTTC
. TRBJ2-7 TRBV28 . CASSTMTSSYEQYF TGTGCCAGCAGTACCATGACTAGCTCCTACGAGCAGTACTTC
many TRBJ2-7 TRBV6-5 . CASSSRRLVTYEQYF TGTGCCAGCAGTTCCCGGCGGCTTGTGACCTACGAGCAGTACTTC
many TRBJ2-7 TRBV7-9 . CASSLGGTPVEQYF TGTGCCAGCAGCCTTGGAGGCACGCCTGTCGAGCAGTACTTC
. TRBJ2-7 TRBV6-5 . CASSDTSTYEQYF TGTGCCAGCAGTGACACTAGCACCTACGAGCAGTACTTC
many TRBJ1-1 TRBV7-9 TRBD1 CASIPDRDAEAFF TGTGCCAGCATCCCGGACAGGGACGCTGAAGCTTTCTTT
few TRBJ2-1 TRBV20-1 TRBD2 CSASTSGLYNEQFF TGCAGTGCTTCTACTAGCGGTCTTTACAATGAGCAGTTCTTC
. TRBJ2-3 TRBV18 . CASSPGGVGTDTQYF TGTGCCAGCTCACCAGGGGGCGTGGGCACAGATACGCAGTATTTT
many TRBJ2-3 TRBV12-3/TRBV12-4 TRBD2 CASTQGGGTDTQYF TGTGCCAGCACCCAGGGAGGGGGCACAGATACGCAGTATTTT
. TRBJ2-1 TRBV20-1 TRBD1 CSASTRMLGGLSYNEQFF TGCAGTGCTAGTACCCGGATGCTAGGGGGCCTCTCCTACAATGAGCAGTTCTTC
many TRBJ2-5 TRBV2 TRBD1 CASSEQGEETQYF TGTGCCAGCAGCGAACAGGGGGAGGAGACCCAGTACTTC
many TRBJ2-7 TRBV5-1 . CASSLLGPSSYEQYF TGCGCCAGCAGCTTATTGGGACCAAGCTCCTACGAGCAGTACTTC
. TRBJ2-1 TRBV7-9 . CANSLPGADNEHFF TGTGCCAACAGCTTACCGGGGGCTGACAATGAGCATTTCTTC
many TRBJ1-1 TRBV4-1 . CASSQQNRAMNTEAFF TGCGCCAGCAGCCAACAAAACAGGGCTATGAACACTGAAGCTTTCTTT
medium-sized TRBJ2-3 TRBV10-1 . CASSGTFPGDTQYF TGCGCCAGCAGTGGAACTTTCCCCGGAGATACGCAGTATTTT
many TRBJ2-1 TRBV12-3/TRBV12-4 . CASSSRPGSGSNAFF TGTGCCAGCAGTTCCCGGCCCGGTTCCGGGTCGAATGCGTTCTTC
many TRBJ1-6 TRBV28 . CASSQGGDSPLHF TGTGCCAGCAGCCAGGGAGGGGATTCACCCCTCCACTTT
many TRBJ2-7 TRBV20-1 TRBD1 CSAHGQVSYEQYF TGCAGTGCCCATGGACAGGTTTCCTACGAGCAGTACTTC
many TRBJ2-1 TRBV5-1 . CASSLWAREDEQFF TGCGCCAGCAGCTTGTGGGCCAGGGAGGACGAGCAGTTCTTC
medium-sized TRBJ2-5 TRBV20-1 TRBD2 CSAGPSGGAQETQYF TGCAGTGCTGGCCCTAGCGGGGGGGCCCAGGAGACCCAGTACTTC
many TRBJ2-1 TRBV5-1 TRBD1 CASSSIPGQGGEQFF TGCGCCAGCAGCTCAATCCCTGGACAGGGGGGTGAGCAGTTCTTC
many TRBJ2-7 TRBV5-6 TRBD2 CASSLRTRTSQRRSYEQYF TGTGCCAGCAGCTTACGGACTAGGACTAGTCAAAGGAGATCCTACGAGCAGTACTTC
few TRBJ2-2 TRBV7-3 . CASMPGGPNTGELFF TGTGCCAGCATGCCAGGGGGGCCGAACACCGGGGAGCTGTTTTTT
many TRBJ2-7 TRBV7-9 . CASSDPTLHYEQYF TGTGCCAGCAGCGATCCGACACTTCACTACGAGCAGTACTTC
many TRBJ1-5 TRBV7-2 . CASSPGRGNQPQHF TGTGCCAGCAGCCCCGGACGGGGCAATCAGCCCCAGCATTTT
many TRBJ2-3 TRBV10-3 TRBD2 CATFPSGGSTDTQYF TGTGCCACTTTCCCGAGCGGGGGCAGCACAGATACGCAGTATTTT
. TRBJ1-5 TRBV12-3/TRBV12-4 . CASSPAPGSAQPQHF TGTGCCAGCAGTCCTGCCCCGGGGTCGGCCCAGCCCCAGCATTTT
few TRBJ2-1 TRBV7-9 . CASSPSGGGARNEQFF TGTGCCAGCAGCCCCAGTGGGGGGGGCGCAAGGAATGAGCAGTTCTTC
many TRBJ1-4 TRBV20-1 TRBD1 CSALRDRADEKLFF TGCAGCGCACTGCGGGACAGGGCCGATGAAAAACTGTTTTTT
. TRBJ2-2 TRBV12-3/TRBV12-4 TRBD1 CASSLGTGATGELFF TGTGCCAGCAGTTTGGGGACAGGTGCCACCGGGGAGCTGTTTTTT
many TRBJ1-2 TRBV21-1 . CASSRRVRGPGYTF TGTGCCAGCAGCCGCCGGGTCCGAGGCCCTGGCTACACCTTC
many TRBJ1-4 TRBV5-1 . CASSLGFSGTDEKLFF TGCGCCAGCAGCTTGGGGTTTTCAGGGACGGATGAAAAACTGTTTTTT
. TRBJ2-3 TRBV5-1 TRBD2 CASSLRTSGDTKYF TGCGCCAGCAGCCTCCGGACTAGCGGAGATACGAAGTATTTT
. TRBJ2-5 TRBV10-1 . CASSESGREGTQYF TGCGCCAGCAGTGAGTCAGGCCGAGAGGGAACCCAGTACTTC
many TRBJ2-3 TRBV15 . CATSRAGSTDTQYF TGTGCCACCAGCAGGGCAGGGAGCACAGATACGCAGTATTTT
many TRBJ2-2 TRBV28 . CASSLGTEGSGGELFF TGTGCCAGCAGCCTTGGGACCGAAGGAAGTGGCGGGGAGCTGTTTTTT
few TRBJ2-3 TRBV9 TRBD2 CASNTQLAGRTDTQYF TGTGCCAGCAACACCCAGTTAGCGGGGCGCACAGATACGCAGTATTTT
few TRBJ2-1 TRBV20-1 TRBD2 CSASSSGGANEQFF TGCAGTGCTAGCTCCAGCGGGGGGGCCAATGAGCAGTTCTTC
. TRBJ1-1 TRBV7-9 TRBD1 CASSLAWTGSKNTEAFF TGTGCCAGCAGCTTAGCTTGGACAGGGTCGAAGAACACTGAAGCTTTCTTT
. TRBJ2-5 TRBV20-1 . CSATPGHQETQYF TGCAGTGCTACCCCGGGGCATCAAGAGACCCAGTACTTC
. TRBJ2-1 TRBV7-2 . CASRRAGRSYEQFF TGTGCCAGCAGACGCGCGGGCAGATCCTACGAGCAGTTCTTC
. TRBJ1-5 TRBV2 TRBD1 CASSRTGGGQPQHF TGTGCCAGCAGTCGAACAGGGGGCGGACAGCCCCAGCATTTT
. TRBJ1-6 TRBV27 TRBD1 CASSGSRGRNSPLHF TGTGCCAGCAGTGGTTCCAGGGGGCGGAATTCACCCCTCCACTTT
many TRBJ2-3 TRBV5-1 . CASGGGPSDTQYF TGCGCCAGCGGGGGGGGGCCGTCAGATACGCAGTATTTT
medium-sized TRBJ2-1 TRBV5-1 . CASSSVRDPFDEQFF TGCGCCAGCAGCTCCGTCCGGGACCCATTCGATGAGCAGTTCTTC
many TRBJ1-5 TRBV6-5 . CASSYSVNGGTQPQHF TGTGCCAGCAGTTACTCGGTTAATGGTGGGACGCAGCCCCAGCATTTT
many TRBJ2-2 TRBV12-3/TRBV12-4 TRBD2 CASRGRGVSNTGELFF TGTGCCAGCAGGGGGCGGGGGGTCTCGAACACCGGGGAGCTGTTTTTT
few TRBJ1-6 TRBV3-1 TRBD1 CASRDRVAWPLHF TGTGCCAGCCGGGACAGGGTTGCATGGCCCCTCCACTTT
many TRBJ1-5 TRBV28 . CASSFRGDQPQHF TGTGCCAGCAGTTTCAGGGGAGATCAGCCCCAGCATTTT
few TRBJ2-7 TRBV20-1 TRBD1 CSASRGLTYEQYF TGCAGTGCTAGTAGGGGGCTCACCTACGAGCAGTACTTC
many TRBJ2-7 TRBV6-5 TRBD1 CASSSIPGQGYEQYF TGTGCCAGCAGTTCCATACCGGGACAGGGTTACGAGCAGTACTTC
. TRBJ2-5 TRBV28 TRBD2 CASSTGGLGETQYF TGTGCCAGCAGTACGGGGGGGCTGGGAGAGACCCAGTACTTC
many TRBJ1-6 TRBV6-5 TRBD1 CASSPHRGSYNSPLHF TGTGCCAGCAGTCCGCACAGGGGCTCCTATAATTCACCCCTCCACTTT
many TRBJ2-1 TRBV28 . CASSLRAYSYNEQFF TGTGCCAGCAGTTTAAGGGCATACTCCTACAATGAGCAGTTCTTC
many TRBJ1-1 TRBV5-1 . CASSSGQIMNTEAFF TGCGCCAGCAGCTCCGGACAGATCATGAACACTGAAGCTTTCTTT
many TRBJ1-2 TRBV2 TRBD1 CASSESGTGGGYGYTF TGTGCCAGCAGTGAATCAGGGACAGGGGGTGGGTATGGCTACACCTTC
many TRBJ2-3 TRBV5-1 TRBD2 CASSLVAGDTDTQYF TGCGCCAGCAGCTTGGTAGCGGGCGACACAGATACGCAGTATTTT
many TRBJ2-3 TRBV10-3 . CAISELGGGTDTQYF TGTGCCATCAGTGAGCTGGGGGGAGGCACAGATACGCAGTATTTT